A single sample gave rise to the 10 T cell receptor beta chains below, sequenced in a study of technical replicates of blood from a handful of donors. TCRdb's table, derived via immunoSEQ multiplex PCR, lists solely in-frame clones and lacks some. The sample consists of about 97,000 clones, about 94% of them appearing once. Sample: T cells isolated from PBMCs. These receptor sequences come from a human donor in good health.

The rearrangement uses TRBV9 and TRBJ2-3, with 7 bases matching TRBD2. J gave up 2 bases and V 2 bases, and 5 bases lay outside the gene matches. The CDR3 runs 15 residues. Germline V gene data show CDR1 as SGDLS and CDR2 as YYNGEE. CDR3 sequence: CASSVPSGLTDTQYF. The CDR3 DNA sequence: TGTGCCAGCAGCGTCCCTAGCGGACTCACAGATACGCAGTATTTT.

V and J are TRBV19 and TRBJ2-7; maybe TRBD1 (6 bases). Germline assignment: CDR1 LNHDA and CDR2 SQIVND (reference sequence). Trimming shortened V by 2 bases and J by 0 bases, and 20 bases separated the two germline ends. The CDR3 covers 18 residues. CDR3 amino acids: CASSIPVSVRDTSYEQYF. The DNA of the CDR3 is TGTGCCAGTAGTATACCGGTCTCCGTTCGGGACACCTCCTACGAGCAGTACTTC.

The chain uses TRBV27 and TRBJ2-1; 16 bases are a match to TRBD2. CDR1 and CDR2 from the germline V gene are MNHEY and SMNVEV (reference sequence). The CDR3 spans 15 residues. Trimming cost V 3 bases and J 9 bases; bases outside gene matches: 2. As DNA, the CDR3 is TGTGCCAGCAGTTTCGGGACTAGCGGGAGGGCTGAGCAGTTCTTC. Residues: CASSFGTSGRAEQFF.

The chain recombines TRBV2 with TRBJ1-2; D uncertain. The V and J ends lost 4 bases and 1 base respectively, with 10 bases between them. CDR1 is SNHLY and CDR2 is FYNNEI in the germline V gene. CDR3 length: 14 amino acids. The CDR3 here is CASSVRLGNYGYTF. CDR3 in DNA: TGTGCCAGCAGTGTCAGACTGGGTAACTATGGCTACACCTTC.

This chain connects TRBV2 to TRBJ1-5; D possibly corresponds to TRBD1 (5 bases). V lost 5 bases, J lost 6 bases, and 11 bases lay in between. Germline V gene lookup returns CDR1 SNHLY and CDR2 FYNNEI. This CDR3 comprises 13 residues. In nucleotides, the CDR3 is TGTGCCAGCAGTCGGGGGGGAGGTCAGCCCCAGCATTTT. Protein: CASSRGGGQPQHF.

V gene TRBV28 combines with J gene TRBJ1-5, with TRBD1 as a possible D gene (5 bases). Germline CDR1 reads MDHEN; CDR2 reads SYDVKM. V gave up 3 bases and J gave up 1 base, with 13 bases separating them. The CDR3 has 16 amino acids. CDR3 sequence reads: CASSFSQGGSNQPQHF. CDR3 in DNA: TGTGCCAGCAGTTTTAGCCAGGGTGGAAGCAATCAGCCCCAGCATTTT.

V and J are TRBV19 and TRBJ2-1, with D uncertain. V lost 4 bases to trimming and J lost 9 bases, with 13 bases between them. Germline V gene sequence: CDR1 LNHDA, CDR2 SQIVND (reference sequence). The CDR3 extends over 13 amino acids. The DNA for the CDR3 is TGTGCCAGTAGTAGCCAACCGCTCAGTGAGCAGTTCTTC. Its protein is CASSSQPLSEQFF.

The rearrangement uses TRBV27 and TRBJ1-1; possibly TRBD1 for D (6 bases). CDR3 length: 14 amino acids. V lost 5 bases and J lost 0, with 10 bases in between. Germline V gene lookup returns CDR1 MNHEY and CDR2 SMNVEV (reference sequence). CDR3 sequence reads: CASSRTDMNTEAFF. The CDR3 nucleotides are TGTGCCAGCAGTAGGACAGACATGAACACTGAAGCTTTCTTT.

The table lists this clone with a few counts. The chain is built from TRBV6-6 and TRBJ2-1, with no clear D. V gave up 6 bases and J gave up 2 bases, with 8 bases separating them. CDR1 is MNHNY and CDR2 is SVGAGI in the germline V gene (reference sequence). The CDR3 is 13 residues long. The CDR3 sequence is CASRTQPYNEQFF. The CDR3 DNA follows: TGTGCCAGCAGGACTCAGCCCTACAATGAGCAGTTCTTC.

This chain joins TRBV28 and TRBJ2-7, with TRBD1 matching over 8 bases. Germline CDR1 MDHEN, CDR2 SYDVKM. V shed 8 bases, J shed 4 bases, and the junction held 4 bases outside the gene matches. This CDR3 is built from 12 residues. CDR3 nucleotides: TGTGCCAGCCGGACAGGGATATACGAGCAGTACTTC. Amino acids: CASRTGIYEQYF.